This T cell receptor beta chain was sequenced for a study of cytomegalovirus exposure and HLA in healthy donors. Study context: The approximately 670 first-cohort repertoires and the 95 to 150 validation repertoires shared the same platform, a later analysis reported. Study-level points and caveats: The study found most TCR sequences rare, yet found some public TCRs in many donors. Three chains linked to CMV were shown in vitro to be specific for CMV antigens.

CDR1 is SGHRS and CDR2 is YFSETQ in the germline V gene. The junction had 8 bases not matched to a gene; V was cut back by 7 bases and J by 4 bases. This CDR3 comprises 15 residues. This clone was seen once. Its target is not known. Produced via immunoSEQ multiplex PCR; TCRdb's table is partial and in-frame only. This sample has more than 150,000 clones; 84% occur once, and the top ten carry approximately 3%. The donors formed part of the roughly 120-subject validation cohort, distinct from the roughly 730-subject first cohort. This chain joins TRBV5-1 and TRBJ2-1; TRBD1 aligns across 10 bases. This sequence originates from a young woman in good health and CMV-seropositive. Sequencing input: PBMCs. The CDR3, as DNA: TGCGCCAGCCGCCTGGACAGGGGGGAATACAATGAGCAGTTCTTC. Residues: CASRLDRGEYNEQFF.